The T cell receptor beta chain described here comes from a study of T-cell reconstitution after alpha-beta-depleted transplantation in children. Library preparation (for TCRbeta) was performed with unique molecular identifiers. TCRdb ran MiXCR on the PCR reads and lists one entry per CDR3 protein. Among about half a million distinct CDR3 sequences listed, around 13% were seen once. Ten or more counts support this clonotype. The germline V gene encodes CDR1 LGHNA and CDR2 YSLEER. V was pared by 0 bases and J by 3 bases, with 9 bases between. The CDR3 length is 15 residues. The TCR sequence derives from a human donor who donated a stem cell graft to a child with combined immunodeficiency. The material sequenced was PBMCs from the stem cell graft donor, taken from the stem cell graft. The J gene is TRBJ2-1, the V gene TRBV4-3; no clear D gene. CDR3 region: CASSQDGWYYNEQFF. In nucleotides, the CDR3 is TGCGCCAGCAGCCAAGACGGCTGGTACTACAATGAGCAGTTCTTC.